Presented here are 21 T cell receptor beta chains from one specimen sequenced in a study of blood T cell repertoires in COVID-19. The repertoire was sequenced with immunoSEQ multiplex PCR; TCRdb's copy has only in-frame clones and lacks some. The sample shows fewer than 65,000 clones, roughly 83% of them seen only once. Sequencing input: peripheral blood. These TCRs come from a man aged 30 to 39 with COVID-19, enrolled during active disease.

The chain combines TRBV27 with TRBJ1-3; TRBD1 might be the D (5 bases). This CDR3 region has 15 residues. Germline CDR1 is MNHEY and CDR2 is SMNVEV (reference sequence). V dropped 6 bases and J dropped 5 bases, with 17 bases sitting between them. The CDR3 nucleotides are TGTGCCAGCAGGGCTAGGGGAGGTGTAAGAAACACCATATATTTT. This codes for CASRARGGVRNTIYF.

The V gene is TRBV6-1, the J gene TRBJ2-7; 9 positions agree with TRBD1. The CDR3 totals 16 residues. Germline V gene lookup returns CDR1 MNHNS and CDR2 SASEGT. J gave up 4 bases and V 2 bases, and 9 bases lay outside the gene matches. The CDR3 is CASSERRGQGHYEQYF. CDR3 DNA sequence: TGTGCCAGCAGTGAAAGGAGAGGACAGGGGCATTACGAGCAGTACTTC.

This clone was seen only once. This rearrangement joins TRBV7-9 to TRBJ1-2; D is ambiguous. V was pared by 5 bases and J by 2 bases, with 12 bases between. The CDR3 length is 14 residues. Germline V gene data show CDR1 as SEHNR and CDR2 as FQNEAQ (reference sequence). As DNA, the CDR3 is TGTGCCAGCAGCCCACCGGGAAAAAACTATGGCTACACCTTC. It yields the protein CASSPPGKNYGYTF.

For the CDR3, the DNA is TGTGCCAGCAGCGTCAGGGGGTCCTACGAGCAGTACTTC. This gives the protein CASSVRGSYEQYF. This chain connects TRBV7-9 to TRBJ2-7, with 7 positions matching TRBD1. Germline CDR1 reads SEHNR; CDR2 reads FQNEAQ (reference sequence). The CDR3 is 13 amino acids. The junction had 2 bases not matched to a gene; V was cut back by 5 bases and J by 1 base.

In this sample, this clone turned up once. The chain is built from TRBV14 and TRBJ1-2; D remains unclear. The CDR3 contains 12 residues. Germline V lookup: CDR1 SGHDN, CDR2 FVKESK. V was shortened by 8 bases and J by 1 base, with 8 bases between the two germline ends. CDR3 region: CASGQVNYGYTF. The CDR3 DNA follows: TGTGCCAGCGGGCAGGTTAACTATGGCTACACCTTC. Full variable domain (rest looked up from reference TRBV14 and TRBJ1-2): EAGVTQFPSHSVIEKGQTVTLRCDPISGHDNLYWYRRVMGKEIKFLLHFVKESKQDESGMPNNRFLAERTGGTYSTLKVQPAELEDSGVYFCASGQVNYGYTFGSGTRLTVV.

This chain joins TRBV10-1 and TRBJ2-1; D may be TRBD1 (5 bases). Germline assignment: CDR1 WNHNN and CDR2 SYGVQD (reference sequence). Trimming removed 4 bases from V and 8 bases from J, with 21 bases in between. This CDR3 comprises 16 residues. The CDR3 DNA sequence: TGCGCCAGCAGTGCGGCTAGGGGCCCTTCAAGGGATGAGCAGTTCTTC. As protein: CASSAARGPSRDEQFF.

This clone was counted only a few times. The CDR3 DNA reads TGTGCCAGCAGTGGGACAGGGGGACCCCTCCACTTT. Residues: CASSGTGGPLHF. This rearrangement joins TRBV27 to TRBJ1-6; TRBD1 aligns across 11 bases. The germline V gene has CDR1 MNHEY and CDR2 SMNVEV (reference sequence). Germline trimming cut 5 bases from V and 12 bases from J; bases unmatched to any gene: 0. The CDR3 is 12 residues long.

This clone came up once. The chain is built from TRBV27 and TRBJ1-1; D ambiguous. Germline CDR1 and CDR2: MNHEY and SMNVEV (reference sequence). The V and J ends lost 3 bases and 7 bases respectively, with 12 bases between them. The CDR3 sequence is 13 residues long. DNA of the CDR3: TGTGCCAGCAGTTTTGGTTCGAGATTTGAAGCTTTCTTT. Its translation is CASSFGSRFEAFF.

The V gene is TRBV27, the J gene TRBJ1-2; D is unclear. Germline V lookup: CDR1 MNHEY, CDR2 SMNVEV (reference sequence). V shed 5 bases and J shed 5 bases, with 12 bases lying between them. The CDR3 length is 13 residues. The CDR3 loop reads CASSPSLSYGYTF. CDR3 nucleotide sequence: TGTGCCAGCAGTCCCAGTTTATCGTATGGCTACACCTTC.

This chain links TRBV30 with TRBJ1-4; D perhaps matches TRBD1 (6 bases). V lost 2 bases and J 5 bases, leaving 18 bases between the germline ends. The CDR3 runs to 16 residues. CDR1 and CDR2 (germline): GTSNPN, SVGIG (reference sequence). As DNA, the CDR3 is TGTGCCTGGAGTTCGGCCGGACAGTCCGGCAATGAAAAACTGTTTTTT. Translation gives CAWSSAGQSGNEKLFF.

This rearrangement joins TRBV5-5 to TRBJ1-1; D unresolved. The length of the CDR3 is 13 residues. V was trimmed by 4 bases and J by 1 base, leaving 8 bases between them. CDR1 is SGHKS and CDR2 is YYEKEE in the germline V gene (reference sequence). In DNA form, the CDR3 reads TGTGCCAGCAGCCAGGACTGGAACACTGAAGCTTTCTTT. Translation: CASSQDWNTEAFF. Together with reference TRBV5-5 and TRBJ1-1, the CDR3 gives the full variable domain: DAGVTQSPTHLIKTRGQQVTLRCSPISGHKSVSWYQQVLGQGPQFIFQYYEKEERGRGNFPDRFSARQFPNYSSELNVNALLLGDSALYLCASSQDWNTEAFFGQGTRLTVV.

This rearrangement joins TRBV11-2 to TRBJ1-1; TRBD1 matches 7 bases. The J segment lost 5 bases and the V segment lost 5 bases, leaving 8 bases of the junction unmatched. This CDR3 has 14 residues. Germline loops: CDR1 SGHAT, CDR2 FQNNGV. The CDR3 coding sequence is TGTGCCAGCAGCCTTCGACAGGGCGCGACTGAAGCTTTCTTT. Protein sequence: CASSLRQGATEAFF. Variable domain in full (rest from reference TRBV11-2 and TRBJ1-1): EAGVAQSPRYKIIEKRQSVAFWCNPISGHATLYWYQQILGQGPKLLIQFQNNGVVDDSQLPKDRFSAERLKGVDSTLKIQPAKLEDSAVYLCASSLRQGATEAFFGQGTRLTVV.

The J gene is TRBJ2-3, the V gene TRBV18; 7 bases match TRBD2. Germline CDR1 reads KGHSH; CDR2 reads LQKENI. V lost 1 base to trimming and J lost 1 base; unmatched junction nucleotides: 2. This CDR3 spans 15 amino acids. CDR3 loop: CASSPQGGGTDTQYF. CDR3 DNA sequence: TGTGCCAGCTCACCACAGGGAGGGGGCACAGATACGCAGTATTTT.

This clone came up once. The chain uses TRBV19 and TRBJ1-2; 8 bases line up with TRBD1. The CDR3 contains 13 residues. In germline, CDR1 is LNHDA, CDR2 SQIVND (reference sequence). V shed 6 bases and J 6 bases; nucleotides not matched to a gene: 6. The CDR3 is CASRSDRVDGYTF. The CDR3, as DNA: TGTGCCAGTAGATCGGACAGGGTTGATGGCTACACCTTC.

V gene TRBV30 combines with J gene TRBJ1-4, with a tentative D call TRBD1 (6 bases). This CDR3 region has 16 residues. Trimming shortened V by 0 bases and J by 2 bases, and 13 bases separated the two germline ends. CDR1 is GTSNPN, CDR2 SVGIG, per germline (reference sequence). CDR3 in DNA: TGTGCCTGGAGTGTCTGGCGGGGGCGGACTAATGAAAAACTGTTTTTT. Translating gives CAWSVWRGRTNEKLFF.

V usage is TRBV7-3 and J usage is TRBJ2-2; D gene ambiguous. Trimming shortened V by 2 bases and J by 6 bases, and 4 bases separated the two germline ends. The CDR3 runs to 12 residues. Germline V CDR1 and CDR2: SGHTA, FQGTGA. CDR3 amino acids: CASSLPAGELFF. Written as DNA, the CDR3 is TGTGCCAGCAGCTTACCCGCCGGGGAGCTGTTTTTT. The whole variable domain, filled in from reference TRBV7-3 and TRBJ2-2, reads GAGVSQTPSNKVTEKGKYVELRCDPISGHTALYWYRQSLGQGPEFLIYFQGTGAADDSGLPNDRFFAVRPEGSVSTLKIQRTERGDSAVYLCASSLPAGELFFGEGSRLTVL.

The CDR3 region has the DNA TGTGCCATCAGAGCCTCTAGCGGGAGGGCCGTTAGCACAGATACGCAGTATTTT. Translating it yields CAIRASSGRAVSTDTQYF. The V gene is TRBV10-3, the J gene TRBJ2-3, with 12 bases identical to TRBD2. The CDR3 has 18 amino acids. V gave up 6 bases and J gave up 0 bases; unmatched junction bases: 10. CDR1 ENHRY and CDR2 SYGVKD come from the germline V gene.

The chain employs TRBV12-3 or TRBV12-4 and TRBJ2-7; possible D gene TRBD2, 5 bases. CDR3 length: 12 amino acids. The ends were cut back, 2 bases at V and 5 bases at J, with 7 bases in the middle. Written as DNA, the CDR3 is TGTGCCAGCAGTTTACGGGGAAACGAGCAGTACTTC. This translates into CASSLRGNEQYF.

This CDR3 is CASIDLTGDTEAFF. The CDR3 DNA reads as TGTGCCAGCATCGATTTAACAGGGGACACTGAAGCTTTCTTT. The chain employs TRBV5-6 and TRBJ1-1; 7 bases are a match to TRBD1. J was trimmed by 3 bases and V by 6 bases; bases with no gene match: 8. CDR3 size: 14 residues. Germline V gives CDR1 SGHDT, CDR2 YYEEEE.

V and J are TRBV7-3 and TRBJ2-2, with TRBD2 as a possible D gene (6 bases). V was cut by 5 bases and J by 1 base, with 11 bases left in between. Germline values: CDR1 SGHTA, CDR2 FQGTGA. This CDR3 contains 15 residues. CDR3 residues: CASSPLGGNTGELFF. For the CDR3, the DNA is TGTGCCAGCAGCCCTCTCGGGGGGAACACCGGGGAGCTGTTTTTT. Looking up the rest from reference TRBV7-3 and TRBJ2-2 gives the full variable domain: GAGVSQTPSNKVTEKGKYVELRCDPISGHTALYWYRQSLGQGPEFLIYFQGTGAADDSGLPNDRFFAVRPEGSVSTLKIQRTERGDSAVYLCASSPLGGNTGELFFGEGSRLTVL.

The chain employs TRBV7-9 and TRBJ2-5; 8 positions match TRBD1. The germline gives CDR1 SEHNR, CDR2 FQNEAQ (reference sequence). CDR3 length equals 16 residues. The trim removed 5 bases at V and 4 bases at J, leaving 12 bases unmatched. CDR3 in amino acids: CASSPHGQGRGETQYF. CDR3 in DNA: TGTGCCAGCAGCCCTCATGGACAGGGCAGAGGAGAGACCCAGTACTTC.